This T cell receptor beta chain was identified in a study of PD-L1 blockade in urothelial cancer. Study overall: Males with bladder-origin urothelial cancer constituted about 85% of the roughly 30 patients. Blood drawn 3 weeks (second dose) and 6 weeks after treatment start was analyzed. Blood samples had a median of 141,255 T cells.

Sequenced by immunoSEQ multiplex PCR; TCRdb stores in-frame clones only, minus some. The profile shows some 50,000 clones, about 87% of them singletons. The receptor comes from an older man with urothelial cancer. Sequenced here: PBMCs, sampled around atezolizumab (anti-PD-L1) treatment.

DNA of the CDR3: TGCGCCAGCAGCCGACTAGCGGGAGCCCGAGAGACCCAGTACTTC. This gives the protein CASSRLAGARETQYF. The rearrangement joins TRBV10-2 to TRBJ2-5, with TRBD2 matching over 12 bases. CDR1 and CDR2 from the germline V gene are WSHSY and SAAADI. This CDR3 spans 15 amino acids. The J segment lost 4 bases and the V segment lost 6 bases, leaving 6 bases of the junction unmatched.